This T cell receptor beta chain was retrieved from a study of T cells in Graves' hyperthyroidism and ophthalmopathy. This clonotype was counted many times. Regions amplified from RNA transcripts were the TCR beta CDR3 regions. First-round RT-PCR of the TCR CDR3 relied on the HTBI primer set. In TCRdb, the multiplex PCR reads were re-called with MiXCR into one record per CDR3 protein. The top ten clones hold around 20% of a sample with about 380,000 distinct CDR3 sequences, approximately 15% of them seen once. V lost 8 bases to trimming and J lost 2 bases, with 13 bases between them. CDR3 length equals 13 residues. In germline, CDR1 is MNHNS, CDR2 SASEGT.

This sequence joins TRBV6-1 and TRBJ2-7, with TRBD1 as a possible D gene (5 bases). Sample: blood. This sequence originates from a woman in her 30s with Graves' ophthalmopathy. CDR3 in amino acids: CASGAGLTYEQYF. The DNA for the CDR3 is TGTGCCAGCGGGGCAGGTTTAACCTACGAGCAGTACTTC.